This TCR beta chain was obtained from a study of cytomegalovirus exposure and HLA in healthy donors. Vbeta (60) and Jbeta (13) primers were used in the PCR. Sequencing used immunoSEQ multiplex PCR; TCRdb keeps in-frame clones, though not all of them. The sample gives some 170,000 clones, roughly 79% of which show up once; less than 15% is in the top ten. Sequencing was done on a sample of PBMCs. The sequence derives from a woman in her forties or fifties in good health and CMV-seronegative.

The DNA for the CDR3 is TGTGCCAGCAGCTTAAGTGGAGCGGTTAGCACAGATACGCAGTATTTT. Residues: CASSLSGAVSTDTQYF. The V call is TRBV11-2, the J call TRBJ2-3; tentatively, D is TRBD2 (5 bases). The CDR3 is 16 amino acids. Germline CDR1 SGHAT, CDR2 FQNNGV. Trimming took off 2 bases at V and 0 bases at J, with 12 bases between the two ends.